This T cell receptor beta chain was identified in a study of blood T cell repertoires in COVID-19. Germline V gives CDR1 GTSNPN, CDR2 SVGIG (reference sequence). Trimming cost V 2 bases and J 1 base, with 8 bases left between them. The CDR3 runs 13 residues. This clone turned up a few times. Some clones are missing from TCRdb's copy, which holds only in-frame ones; the method was immunoSEQ multiplex PCR. Among approximately 76,000 clones listed, 65% to 90% were seen once. The specimen sequenced was peripheral blood. The chain recombines TRBV30 with TRBJ1-1; no definite D call. The sequence was obtained from a woman aged 55-70 years with acute or convalescent COVID-19. The chain's CDR3 is CAWSISSNTEAFF. The CDR3 DNA is TGTGCCTGGAGTATCAGTTCGAACACTGAAGCTTTCTTT.